Below, 21 T cell receptor beta chains from the same sample are listed, as sequenced in a study of cytomegalovirus exposure and HLA in healthy donors. Vbeta (60) and Jbeta (13) primers were used in the PCR. The protocol was immunoSEQ multiplex PCR, while the TCRdb copy is restricted to in-frame clones and leaves out a portion. The sample lists 57,000 or so clones, 70% to 80% occurring once. Sequenced material: PBMCs. The receptor set was obtained from a woman aged 60-75 years in good health and CMV-seropositive.

This clone was recorded a few times. The rearrangement joins TRBV7-2 to TRBJ1-2; 8 nucleotides line up with TRBD1. The CDR3 runs 15 residues. CDR1 is SGHTA, CDR2 FQGNSA, per germline. The V segment lost 2 bases and the J segment 2 bases; nucleotides outside the gene matches: 4. The CDR3, as DNA: TGTGCCAGCAGCTTACAGGGGGCGAACAACTATGGCTACACCTTC. The encoded protein is CASSLQGANNYGYTF.

This chain uses TRBV6-6 with TRBJ1-3, with unresolved D. This CDR3 spans 14 amino acids. CDR1 MNHNY and CDR2 SVGAGI come from the germline V gene (reference sequence). Trimming stripped 6 bases from V and 4 bases from J, with 13 bases between. CDR3 residues: CASRPHPSGNTIYF. The CDR3 region has the DNA TGTGCCAGCAGACCCCACCCGAGCGGAAACACCATATATTTT.

The chain combines TRBV27 with TRBJ1-1; unclear D gene. Germline CDR1 and CDR2: MNHEY and SMNVEV (reference sequence). The CDR3 loop spans 16 amino acids. The V end was cut by 2 bases, the J end by 2 bases, with 15 bases between. The CDR3 loop reads CASSLRFTALNTEAFF. Written as DNA, the CDR3 is TGTGCCAGCAGTTTAAGATTTACAGCCCTTAACACTGAAGCTTTCTTT.

This clone was observed a handful of times. The V and J genes are TRBV6-5 and TRBJ2-7; tentatively, D is TRBD2 (7 bases). Trimming cost V 6 bases and J 3 bases, with 12 bases left between them. The CDR3 is 13 amino acids. Germline V CDR1 and CDR2: MNHEY, SVGAGI. The CDR3 nucleotides are TGTGCCAGCAGCCAAGGGGGGGGCTACGAGCAGTACTTC. This codes for CASSQGGGYEQYF.

The genes are TRBV18 and TRBJ1-1, with no clear D. Germline V gene lookup returns CDR1 KGHSH and CDR2 LQKENI. Trimming left V 3 bases short and J 2 bases short, with 13 bases between. This CDR3 contains 15 residues. Here the CDR3 reads CASSPPGALNTEAFF. For the CDR3, the DNA is TGTGCCAGCTCACCCCCGGGTGCCTTAAACACTGAAGCTTTCTTT.

V is TRBV18 and J is TRBJ1-2; no definite D call. The V gene lost 3 bases and the J gene lost 8 bases, with 16 bases spanning the gap. The CDR3 sequence is 14 residues long. Germline V gene lookup returns CDR1 KGHSH and CDR2 LQKENI. CDR3 bases: TGTGCCAGCTCACCCGCGGACCTGGGAGGGGGCTACACCTTC. This translates into CASSPADLGGGYTF.

The chain combines TRBV5-5 with TRBJ1-2; no reliable D call. This CDR3 region has 11 residues. The V end was cut by 3 bases, the J end by 7 bases, with 7 bases between. Germline CDR1 SGHKS, CDR2 YYEKEE (reference sequence). This chain's CDR3 is CASSSNSGYTF. As DNA, the CDR3 is TGTGCCAGCAGCTCGAACAGTGGCTACACCTTC.

J is TRBJ2-7 and V is TRBV7-9, with 10 bases lining up with TRBD1. CDR1 and CDR2 (germline): SEHNR, FQNEAQ (reference sequence). J lost 5 bases, V lost 6 bases, and 7 bases had no gene match. This CDR3 spans 14 amino acids. The CDR3 sequence: CASRPGQGDNEQYF. In DNA, the CDR3 is TGTGCCAGCAGACCTGGACAGGGGGATAACGAGCAGTACTTC. Supplemented by reference TRBV7-9 and TRBJ2-7, the full variable domain reads DTGVSQNPRHKITKRGQNVTFRCDPISEHNRLYWYRQTLGQGPEFLTYFQNEAQLEKSRLLSDRFSAERPKGSFSTLEIQRTEQGDSAMYLCASRPGQGDNEQYFGPGTRLTVT.

This chain joins TRBV2 and TRBJ2-3; tentative D call: TRBD2 (5 bases). Germline CDR1 and CDR2: SNHLY and FYNNEI. This CDR3 is 14 amino acids long. V was cut by 7 bases and J by 2 bases, with 13 bases left in between. CDR3 coding DNA: TGTGCCAGCAACCAGCGGTTTTCCACAGATACGCAGTATTTT. Translating gives CASNQRFSTDTQYF.

This clone was observed a single time. The chain carries TRBV19 and TRBJ2-7; 9 bases match TRBD2. With V trimmed by 1 base and J by 7 bases, 11 bases remained unmatched. The CDR3 is 16 amino acids. Germline lookup yields CDR1 LNHDA and CDR2 SQIVND (reference sequence). In DNA, the CDR3 is TGTGCCAGTAGTATAGCGGGGCTAGCGGGGCCACGGGAGCAGTACTTC. The encoded protein is CASSIAGLAGPREQYF.

J is TRBJ1-6 and V is TRBV6-1, with D uncertain. The CDR3 is 11 residues long. From germline, CDR1 is MNHNS and CDR2 SASEGT. Trimming removed 7 bases from V and 10 bases from J, with 8 bases in between. In DNA, the CDR3 is TGTGCCAGCACCCCGGGGTCACCCCTCCACTTT. It translates to CASTPGSPLHF.

As to this clone: Other DNA sequences of this sample code for an identical CDR3. V gene TRBV7-2 combines with J gene TRBJ2-7; D gene unclear. Looked up from germline, CDR1 is SGHTA and CDR2 is FQGNSA. The CDR3 is 15 residues long. V lost 3 bases and J 2 bases, leaving 14 bases between the germline ends. The chain's CDR3 is CASSFYAAATYEQYF. The CDR3 bases are TGTGCCAGCAGCTTCTACGCGGCGGCTACCTACGAGCAGTACTTC.

The chain uses TRBV28 and TRBJ2-1, with 8 bases matching TRBD2. V dropped 4 bases and J dropped 2; count of bases not matched to a gene: 7. Germline values: CDR1 MDHEN, CDR2 SYDVKM. The CDR3 covers 16 residues. The CDR3 coding sequence is TGTGCCAGCAGTTCACAGACTAGCGCAGCCTACAATGAGCAGTTCTTC. Translation: CASSSQTSAAYNEQFF.

The genes are TRBV14 and TRBJ1-2; TRBD1 is a possible D gene (6 bases). CDR1 and CDR2 (germline): SGHDN, FVKESK. V gave up 1 base and J gave up 8 bases, with 17 bases separating them. The CDR3 is made up of 15 amino acids. The CDR3 sequence: CASSQGVGRGWGYTF. CDR3 coding DNA: TGTGCCAGCAGCCAAGGAGTTGGCAGGGGTTGGGGCTACACCTTC.

This clone appeared once. The chain links TRBV6-1 to TRBJ2-5, with D possibly being TRBD1 (6 bases). The J call is in doubt because the DNA end fits TRBJ2-7 better. This CDR3 comprises 15 residues. Germline V CDR1 and CDR2: MNHNS, SASEGT. CDR3 in amino acids: CASSAQGFSSYEQYF. The CDR3 bases are TGTGCCAGCAGTGCCCAGGGGTTTAGCTCCTACGAGCAGTACTTC.

The chain combines TRBV6-5 with TRBJ1-1; TRBD1 agrees at 7 bases. This CDR3 spans 13 amino acids. CDR1 MNHEY and CDR2 SVGAGI come from the germline V gene. Unmatched junction bases numbered 6, after V lost 10 bases and J lost 1 base. CDR3 region: CATYRGSNTEAFF. The DNA for the CDR3 is TGTGCCACCTACAGGGGTTCGAACACTGAAGCTTTCTTT.

The rearrangement joins TRBV12-5 to TRBJ2-4; 7 bases match TRBD2. This CDR3 has 16 amino acids. V dropped 2 bases and J dropped 3; count of bases not matched to a gene: 7. CDR1 LGHNT and CDR2 FRNRAP come from the germline V gene. In nucleotides, the CDR3 is TGTGCTAGTGGTTTGCCGGGGGGAGTAGGCAAAAACATTCAGTACTTC. It is translated as CASGLPGGVGKNIQYF.

Worth noting for this clone: The CDR3 end shows no conserved phenylalanine or tryptophan, and so a read error is likely. The V gene is TRBV20-1, the J gene TRBJ1-2; no reliable D call. CDR1 and CDR2 (germline): DFQATT, SNEGSKA (reference sequence). The CDR3 covers 11 residues. The V end lost 7 bases, the J end lost 2 bases, and 8 bases lay between the germline ends. CDR3 in amino acids: CSVGKNYGYTL. In DNA, the CDR3 is TGCAGTGTCGGGAAAAACTATGGCTACACCCTC.

This clone was detected only a few times. The chain links TRBV7-2 to TRBJ2-7, with a weak D call TRBD2 (6 bases). CDR3 length: 15 amino acids. Trimming stripped 1 base from V and 0 bases from J, with 10 bases between. Germline V lookup: CDR1 SGHTA, CDR2 FQGNSA. The CDR3 sequence is CASSLGGDFSYEQYF. The CDR3 nucleotides are TGTGCCAGCAGCTTAGGAGGGGACTTCTCCTACGAGCAGTACTTC.

The rearrangement uses TRBV7-2 and TRBJ2-2; 8 bases line up with TRBD2. This CDR3 region has 18 residues. Trimming cost V 3 bases and J 3 bases; bases outside gene matches: 12. CDR1 and CDR2 from the germline V gene are SGHTA and FQGNSA. CDR3 nucleotide sequence: TGTGCCAGCAGCTTTATGGGTCGTAGCGGGGTGTACACCGGGGAGCTGTTTTTT. Its translation: CASSFMGRSGVYTGELFF.

J is TRBJ2-5 and V is TRBV30; 12 bases line up with TRBD2. This CDR3 has 15 amino acids. Trimming removed 0 bases from V and 2 bases from J; junction bases left unmatched: 1. Germline assignment: CDR1 GTSNPN and CDR2 SVGIG (reference sequence). The CDR3 nucleotides read TGTGCCTGGAGTGTAGGACTAGCGGGGCAAGAGACCCAGTACTTC. It specifies CAWSVGLAGQETQYF.